This is a list of T cell receptor beta chains from one sample in a study of shared clonotypes between healthy human individuals. Profiled with immunoSEQ multiplex PCR; TCRdb holds only in-frame clones, not every one. There are about 2.1 million clones in the sample; about 93% occur only once, and around 1.7% lies in the top ten. The sequenced sample was naive CD8+ T cells from PBMCs. The receptors derive from a man between 18 and 35 years old in good health. Some clones in this sample may be carry-over from other donors' samples. Each CDR3 is given with its conserved first and last residue. A D gene is named only where the DNA matches it firmly. Size is omitted from some rows. Given values are once, few, many or a class for expanded clones.

CDR3aa: CASRGTAEAFF
CDR3nt: TGTGCCAGCAGGGGGACAGCCGAAGCTTTCTTT
j_gene: TRBJ1-1
v_gene: TRBV5-4
d_gene: TRBD1
abundance: -

CDR3aa: CASSVATSGRSNTGELFF
CDR3nt: TGTGCCAGCAGCGTAGCTACTAGCGGGAGGTCAAACACCGGGGAGCTGTTTTTT
j_gene: TRBJ2-2
v_gene: TRBV9
d_gene: TRBD2
abundance: -

CDR3aa: CAIPRGTGRFSGELFF
CDR3nt: TGTGCCATCCCCAGGGGAACAGGGAGGTTCTCCGGGGAGCTGTTTTTT
j_gene: TRBJ2-2
v_gene: TRBV10-3
d_gene: -
abundance: -

CDR3aa: CASSLGGITEAFF
CDR3nt: TGTGCCAGCAGCTTGGGGGGAATCACTGAAGCTTTCTTT
j_gene: TRBJ1-1
v_gene: TRBV11-3
d_gene: -
abundance: -

CDR3aa: CATSKVTSYEQYF
CDR3nt: TGTGCCACCAGCAAAGTGACTTCCTACGAGCAGTACTTC
j_gene: TRBJ2-7
v_gene: TRBV15
d_gene: -
abundance: -

CDR3aa: CASSLLVNTEAFF
CDR3nt: TGTGCCAGCAGTTTATTAGTGAACACTGAAGCTTTCTTT
j_gene: TRBJ1-1
v_gene: TRBV27
d_gene: -
abundance: -

CDR3aa: CASNAGQTYNEQFF
CDR3nt: TGTGCCAGTAATGCAGGCCAAACCTACAATGAGCAGTTCTTC
j_gene: TRBJ2-1
v_gene: TRBV19
d_gene: -
abundance: -

CDR3aa: CASSLGPDRGLGEQYF
CDR3nt: TGTGCCAGCAGCTTAGGCCCGGACAGGGGGCTAGGCGAGCAGTACTTC
j_gene: TRBJ2-7
v_gene: TRBV7-7
d_gene: TRBD1
abundance: -

CDR3aa: CASSFSQTILSYEQYF
CDR3nt: TGTGCCAGCAGCTTTTCACAGACTATCCTCTCCTACGAGCAGTACTTC
j_gene: TRBJ2-7
v_gene: TRBV11-2
d_gene: -
abundance: -

CDR3aa: CASSLWTNTIYF
CDR3nt: TGTGCCAGCAGCTTATGGACCAACACCATATATTTT
j_gene: TRBJ1-3
v_gene: TRBV7-9
d_gene: -
abundance: -

CDR3aa: CASSLALSGGAYEQYF
CDR3nt: TGTGCCAGCAGCTTAGCCCTTAGCGGGGGGGCCTACGAGCAGTACTTC
j_gene: TRBJ2-7
v_gene: TRBV11-2
d_gene: TRBD2
abundance: -

CDR3aa: CASSLSGGQGYTF
CDR3nt: TGTGCCAGCAGCTTATCAGGGGGCCAGGGCTACACCTTC
j_gene: TRBJ1-2
v_gene: TRBV7-8
d_gene: TRBD1
abundance: -

CDR3aa: CASSLLAVQETQYF
CDR3nt: TGTGCCAGCAGCTTATTAGCGGTTCAAGAGACCCAGTACTTC
j_gene: TRBJ2-5
v_gene: TRBV7-6
d_gene: -
abundance: -

CDR3aa: CATSRVRGAGSYEQYF
CDR3nt: TGTGCCACCAGCAGAGTTCGGGGCGCAGGATCCTACGAGCAGTACTTC
j_gene: TRBJ2-7
v_gene: TRBV15
d_gene: -
abundance: -

CDR3aa: CASSLGTLPSGEQYF
CDR3nt: TGTGCCAGCAGCTTAGGGACCCTCCCCTCGGGCGAGCAGTACTTC
j_gene: TRBJ2-7
v_gene: TRBV7-6
d_gene: -
abundance: -

CDR3aa: CASSLIGSNQPQHF
CDR3nt: TGTGCCAGCAGTTTAATCGGTAGCAATCAGCCCCAGCATTTT
j_gene: TRBJ1-5
v_gene: TRBV27
d_gene: -
abundance: -

CDR3aa: CASGSAGLQGEMNTEAFF
CDR3nt: TGTGCTAGTGGTTCCGCCGGACTTCAGGGGGAAATGAACACTGAAGCTTTCTTT
j_gene: TRBJ1-1
v_gene: TRBV12-5
d_gene: TRBD1
abundance: -

CDR3aa: CASSQPSGGANVLTF
CDR3nt: TGTGCCAGCAGCCAACCATCTGGGGGGGCCAACGTCCTGACTTTC
j_gene: TRBJ2-6
v_gene: TRBV7-9
d_gene: -
abundance: -

CDR3aa: CASSPISGSGSYEQYF
CDR3nt: TGTGCCAGTAGTCCTATCAGCGGGAGCGGCTCCTACGAGCAGTACTTC
j_gene: TRBJ2-7
v_gene: TRBV19
d_gene: TRBD2
abundance: once

CDR3aa: CASSHKKYEQYF
CDR3nt: TGTGCCAGCAGCCATAAGAAATACGAGCAGTACTTC
j_gene: TRBJ2-7
v_gene: TRBV7-9
d_gene: -
abundance: -

CDR3aa: CASSPWGRHQETQYF
CDR3nt: TGTGCCAGCAGCCCGTGGGGGAGGCACCAAGAGACCCAGTACTTC
j_gene: TRBJ2-5
v_gene: TRBV4-2
d_gene: -
abundance: -

CDR3aa: CASRVTGNEQFF
CDR3nt: TGTGCCAGCAGAGTTACTGGGAATGAGCAGTTCTTC
j_gene: TRBJ2-1
v_gene: TRBV7-9
d_gene: -
abundance: -

CDR3aa: CASSILQGNDNEAFF
CDR3nt: TGTGCCAGTAGTATTCTACAGGGGAACGATAATGAAGCTTTCTTT
j_gene: TRBJ1-1
v_gene: TRBV19
d_gene: TRBD1
abundance: -

CDR3aa: CASSQQGTEAFF
CDR3nt: TGCGCCAGCAGCCAGCAGGGCACTGAAGCTTTCTTT
j_gene: TRBJ1-1
v_gene: TRBV5-1
d_gene: -
abundance: few

CDR3aa: CASSLGPVGGIEQYF
CDR3nt: TGTGCCAGCAGCTTAGGCCCCGTTGGGGGTATTGAGCAGTACTTC
j_gene: TRBJ2-7
v_gene: TRBV7-6
d_gene: -
abundance: once

CDR3aa: CASRFGRPDSSPYEQYF
CDR3nt: TGCGCCAGCAGGTTTGGGCGACCGGACTCATCCCCCTACGAGCAGTACTTC
j_gene: TRBJ2-7
v_gene: TRBV5-1
d_gene: -
abundance: -

CDR3aa: CASSVPTDSGNTIYF
CDR3nt: TGTGCCAGCAGCGTCCCGACAGACTCTGGAAACACCATATATTTT
j_gene: TRBJ1-3
v_gene: TRBV9
d_gene: -
abundance: -

CDR3aa: CASSAWTGFNSGNTIYF
CDR3nt: TGTGCCAGCAGCGCCTGGACAGGGTTTAACTCTGGAAACACCATATATTTT
j_gene: TRBJ1-3
v_gene: TRBV7-8
d_gene: TRBD1
abundance: -

CDR3aa: CASTPGFFTYNEQFF
CDR3nt: TGTGCCAGCACCCCCGGGTTTTTCACCTACAATGAGCAGTTCTTC
j_gene: TRBJ2-1
v_gene: TRBV7-9
d_gene: -
abundance: -

CDR3aa: CASSVVVGGTEAFF
CDR3nt: TGTGCCAGCAGCGTAGTTGTGGGGGGAACTGAAGCTTTCTTT
j_gene: TRBJ1-1
v_gene: TRBV9
d_gene: -
abundance: few

CDR3aa: CASSLGYKDYGYTF
CDR3nt: TGTGCCAGCAGCCTAGGATATAAGGACTATGGCTACACCTTC
j_gene: TRBJ1-2
v_gene: TRBV9
d_gene: -
abundance: -

CDR3aa: CASSSLAGGRASYEQYF
CDR3nt: TGTGCCAGCAGCTCACTAGCGGGAGGTCGGGCCTCCTACGAGCAGTACTTC
j_gene: TRBJ2-7
v_gene: TRBV7-6
d_gene: TRBD2
abundance: -

CDR3aa: CASNAGRGYEAFF
CDR3nt: TGTGCCAGCAACGCGGGCCGGGGGTATGAAGCTTTCTTT
j_gene: TRBJ1-1
v_gene: TRBV28
d_gene: -
abundance: -

CDR3aa: CASSEAPTDTQYF
CDR3nt: TGCGCCAGCAGCGAGGCGCCGACAGATACGCAGTATTTT
j_gene: TRBJ2-3
v_gene: TRBV5-1
d_gene: -
abundance: -

CDR3aa: CASITGGYNEQFF
CDR3nt: TGTGCCAGCATCACAGGGGGCTACAATGAGCAGTTCTTC
j_gene: TRBJ2-1
v_gene: TRBV7-9
d_gene: TRBD1
abundance: -

CDR3aa: CSAWGGTEAFF
CDR3nt: TGCAGCGCCTGGGGGGGCACTGAAGCTTTCTTT
j_gene: TRBJ1-1
v_gene: TRBV29-1
d_gene: -
abundance: few

CDR3aa: CAISESMGGFSYNEQFF
CDR3nt: TGTGCCATCAGTGAGTCGATGGGGGGATTCTCCTACAATGAGCAGTTCTTC
j_gene: TRBJ2-1
v_gene: TRBV10-3
d_gene: -
abundance: -

CDR3aa: CASSPDPGGDTQYF
CDR3nt: TGTGCCAGCAGCCCGGACCCCGGGGGGGATACGCAGTATTTT
j_gene: TRBJ2-3
v_gene: TRBV7-3
d_gene: TRBD2
abundance: -

CDR3aa: CASSVATAEEEADTQYF
CDR3nt: TGTGCCAGCAGCGTAGCTACAGCGGAAGAGGAGGCAGATACGCAGTATTTT
j_gene: TRBJ2-3
v_gene: TRBV9
d_gene: -
abundance: -

CDR3aa: CASSLRDPTGELFF
CDR3nt: TGCGCCAGCAGCTTGCGCGACCCCACCGGGGAGCTGTTTTTT
j_gene: TRBJ2-2
v_gene: TRBV5-1
d_gene: -
abundance: -

CDR3aa: CASSYYRTGEQYF
CDR3nt: TGTGCCAGCAGTTATTACAGGACTGGCGAGCAGTACTTC
j_gene: TRBJ2-7
v_gene: TRBV6-6
d_gene: -
abundance: -

CDR3aa: CASSPTVNTEAFF
CDR3nt: TGTGCCAGCTCGCCGACAGTGAACACTGAAGCTTTCTTT
j_gene: TRBJ1-1
v_gene: TRBV18
d_gene: -
abundance: few

CDR3aa: CATSRANFRDFVGGLFF
CDR3nt: TGTGCCACCAGCAGAGCAAATTTCCGGGACTTTGTCGGTGGACTGTTTTTT
j_gene: TRBJ1-4
v_gene: TRBV15
d_gene: -
abundance: -

CDR3aa: CASSLEVGVTEAFF
CDR3nt: TGTGCCAGTAGCCTAGAGGTTGGGGTAACTGAAGCTTTCTTT
j_gene: TRBJ1-1
v_gene: TRBV19
d_gene: -
abundance: -

CDR3aa: CASSFGLAGGPLEQYF
CDR3nt: TGTGCCAGCAGCTTCGGACTAGCGGGAGGGCCTCTCGAGCAGTACTTC
j_gene: TRBJ2-7
v_gene: TRBV7-6
d_gene: TRBD2
abundance: few

CDR3aa: CASSVVAGTLSSYNEQFF
CDR3nt: TGTGCCAGCAGCGTAGTGGCAGGGACACTTAGCTCCTACAATGAGCAGTTCTTC
j_gene: TRBJ2-1
v_gene: TRBV9
d_gene: -
abundance: -

CDR3aa: CASRSWMNTEAFF
CDR3nt: TGTGCCAGCAGGTCGTGGATGAACACTGAAGCTTTCTTT
j_gene: TRBJ1-1
v_gene: TRBV5-4
d_gene: -
abundance: -